This is a list of T cell receptor beta chains from one sample in a study of molecular identifiers for immune sequencing clone quantification. Via MiXCR, TCRdb re-called the PCR reads, giving one row per CDR3 protein. The sample holds roughly 630,000 distinct CDR3 sequences; around 25% are singletons and the top ten take 0.78%. The sample comprised naive CD8+ T cells from blood, with Jurkat cell RNA spiked in. The receptors derive from a human donor in good health. Some libraries in this study had Jurkat cell RNA spiked in. Each CDR3 is given with its conserved first and last residue. Some rows have no size entry. The others give once, few or many, or a class for an expanded clone.

few TRBJ2-1 TRBV7-6 CASSGFRGRQNYNEQFF
few TRBJ2-3 TRBV19 CASSIVSGSTDTQYF
few TRBJ2-1 TRBV6-5 CASSHGTGSSYNEQFF
many TRBJ2-3 TRBV29-1 CSGLTAPPEITDTQYF
many TRBJ2-7 TRBV27 CASSLTGGLSEQYF
many TRBJ2-2 TRBV6-5 CASSYSQTGELFF
many TRBJ2-7 TRBV20-1 CSARDSSSSYEQYF
- TRBJ2-2 TRBV28 CASSGDRADTGELFF
few TRBJ1-5 TRBV6-2/TRBV6-3 CASSYVVGTGVGQPQHF
many TRBJ2-5 TRBV4-1 CASSQDMGLTEETQYF
- TRBJ1-4 TRBV20-1 CSARDWTVSNEKLFF
- TRBJ1-4 TRBV30 CAWSLDRAEKLFF
- TRBJ2-2 TRBV27 CASSGDSSLYTGELFF
many TRBJ1-4 TRBV27 CASSPTQGVREKLFF
- TRBJ2-7 TRBV3-1 CASSQNFGQAVYEQYF
many TRBJ2-3 TRBV28 CASRTPESTDTQYF
few TRBJ1-4 TRBV3-1 CASSPDLWDTPNGKLFF
once TRBJ1-3 TRBV13 CASTYGGGSGNTIYF
many TRBJ2-2 TRBV28 CASSGDTGELFF
few TRBJ2-5 TRBV5-5 CASSSKGKTPTTPLETQYF
- TRBJ2-7 TRBV7-9 CASSLWGTRAKDAQYF
- TRBJ2-1 TRBV7-9 CASSFPVQYNEQFF
many TRBJ2-3 TRBV20-1 CSADGGRSDTQYF
many TRBJ2-5 TRBV7-2 CASSLARAGVGETQYF
- TRBJ2-3 TRBV4-3 CASSQEPGLATDTQYF
few TRBJ1-1 TRBV13 CASSLPTGGWEAFF
many TRBJ1-1 TRBV29-1 CSGAGTGMNTEAFF
many TRBJ2-1 TRBV11-2 CASSLIFGLAGDEQFF
many TRBJ1-1 TRBV28 CASSSRTGRAFF
many TRBJ1-1 TRBV13 CASSFTRVVGTEAFF
many TRBJ2-3 TRBV20-1 CSASTKRDSRSRTDTQYF
- TRBJ2-2 TRBV5-1 CATTQPTGELFF
- TRBJ2-7 TRBV5-4 CASSFPDTEQYF
many TRBJ2-7 TRBV5-1 CASSFLGAANYEQYF
- TRBJ2-7 TRBV19 CASSFAGTPNSYEQYF
- TRBJ2-1 TRBV28 CASSAPLAGVYEQFF
few TRBJ2-5 TRBV18 CASSPPRRGDVQETQYF
once TRBJ2-1 TRBV3-1 CVSSQDRPREVYEQFF
- TRBJ1-1 TRBV30 CAWSSQGNTEAFF
- TRBJ1-4 TRBV19 CASSFWDRGREKLFF
- TRBJ1-4 TRBV30 CAWSATGFQNEKLFF
many TRBJ2-1 TRBV14 CASSQAPARPYNEQFF
- TRBJ2-3 TRBV7-2 CAGSFSTSPGGGTDTQYF
- TRBJ2-5 TRBV2 CASSGDGEETQYF
few TRBJ2-3 TRBV19 CASSIVPGEGDTQYF
- TRBJ2-2 TRBV4-1 CASSQDDRTNTGELFF
- TRBJ2-2 TRBV24-1 CATSDRGQGYTGELFF
- TRBJ2-5 TRBV20-1 CSAHGGGGPETQYF
many TRBJ1-5 TRBV6-6 CAVGDRARSFSNQPQHF
- TRBJ2-1 TRBV10-3 CATTSGGTYNEQFF
many TRBJ1-5 TRBV4-1 CASSQKEGLPGDQPQHF
- TRBJ1-2 TRBV6-5 CASSYGVGYGYTF
many TRBJ2-3 TRBV7-2 CASTSSGFTDTQYF
- TRBJ2-1 TRBV7-9 CASSLNEVGVPHNEQFF
few TRBJ2-5 TRBV20-1 CSARGGRGQETQYF